This T cell receptor (beta chain) was sequenced during a study of control samples from healthy donors and cancer patients. V shed 5 bases and J shed 7 bases, with 18 bases lying between them. CDR1 is PRHDT and CDR2 is FYEKMQ in the germline V gene (reference sequence). The length of the CDR3 is 15 residues. Measured with immunoSEQ multiplex PCR; TCRdb has only the in-frame clones, and not every one. The data show about 150,000 clones, around 88% seen once. The sample was blood. The sequence was collected from a young man in good health. The chain combines TRBV13 with TRBJ2-1; D perhaps matches TRBD2 (5 bases). CDR3 bases: TGTGCCAGCAGCCCCCGAGTCGGGGTGCGGAATGAGCAGTTCTTC. Its protein is CASSPRVGVRNEQFF.